The rows below give T cell receptor beta chains drawn from one sample of a study of blood T cells in healthy people across ages. MiXCR, run by TCRdb on the 5' RACE reads, gives a single entry per CDR3 protein. Here the sample spans about 1.7 million distinct CDR3 sequences, 28% being singletons. Source material: blood. Every receptor here comes from a woman between 25 and 40 years old in good health. Both conserved end residues are part of each CDR3. Fields, in order: J gene, V gene, clone size, CDR3 protein. Clone size is shown for a subset of rows, as once, few, many or a class of expanded clone.

J: TRBJ1-2
V: TRBV10-3
size: few
CDR3: CAISESSVGYTF

J: TRBJ2-1
V: TRBV7-3
size: .
CDR3: CASSFEGGPNEQFF

J: TRBJ2-4
V: TRBV9
size: many
CDR3: CASSVELPDRSIQYF

J: TRBJ1-1
V: TRBV27
size: .
CDR3: CASSLYNHRGLSFF

J: TRBJ2-7
V: TRBV6-6
size: .
CDR3: CASSTVSYEQYF

J: TRBJ2-3
V: TRBV20-1
size: .
CDR3: CSAPVGTASRDTQYF

J: TRBJ1-2
V: TRBV11-2
size: .
CDR3: CASRGGEGSYTF

J: TRBJ2-1
V: TRBV29-1
size: many
CDR3: CSVESRGSAGGYYNEQFF

J: TRBJ2-3
V: TRBV7-2
size: few
CDR3: CASTLDYRIDTQYF

J: TRBJ2-1
V: TRBV28
size: .
CDR3: CASGRAFYNEQFF

J: TRBJ2-1
V: TRBV29-1
size: few
CDR3: CSALQEYNEQFF

J: TRBJ2-3
V: TRBV18
size: few
CDR3: CASSPGRDRYF

J: TRBJ2-7
V: TRBV5-1
size: few
CDR3: CASSPYRDRDKGYEQYF

J: TRBJ2-3
V: TRBV9
size: few
CDR3: CASSTSGGSSSTDTQYF

J: TRBJ2-1
V: TRBV20-1
size: many
CDR3: CSARDPQREGHEQFF

J: TRBJ2-1
V: TRBV3-1
size: .
CDR3: CASSPTGPHYEQFF

J: .
V: TRBV2
size: .
CDR3: CASRGGLAAYEQYF

J: TRBJ2-7
V: TRBV7-2
size: few
CDR3: CASSRRGLDEQYF

J: TRBJ2-5
V: TRBV2
size: .
CDR3: CASKLGGLRETQYF

J: TRBJ1-4
V: TRBV7-2
size: .
CDR3: CASSGSAGTTNEKLFF

J: TRBJ1-1
V: TRBV5-4
size: .
CDR3: CASSPRQGLSTEAFF

J: TRBJ1-2
V: TRBV2
size: few
CDR3: CASSQSGQGNYGYTF

J: TRBJ2-7
V: TRBV28
size: few
CDR3: CATRWRGPGEQYF

J: TRBJ1-1
V: TRBV5-6
size: .
CDR3: CASSSKTSWGRIFEGNTEAFF

J: TRBJ2-5
V: TRBV7-2
size: many
CDR3: CASSPDRQNSETQYF

J: TRBJ2-7
V: TRBV27
size: .
CDR3: CASSFRLGGQPYEQYF

J: .
V: TRBV5-1
size: .
CDR3: CASSLSGSMYEQYF